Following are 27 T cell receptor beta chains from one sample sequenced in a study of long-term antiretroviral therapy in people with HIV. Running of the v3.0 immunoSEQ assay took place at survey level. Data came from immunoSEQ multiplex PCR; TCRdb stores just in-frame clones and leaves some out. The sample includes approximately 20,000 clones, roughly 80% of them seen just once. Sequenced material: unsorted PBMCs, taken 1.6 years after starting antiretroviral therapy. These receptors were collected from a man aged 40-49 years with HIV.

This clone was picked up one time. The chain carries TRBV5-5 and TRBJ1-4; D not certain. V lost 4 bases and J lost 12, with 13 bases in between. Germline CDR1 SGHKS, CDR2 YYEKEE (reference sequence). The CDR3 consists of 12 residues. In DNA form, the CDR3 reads TGTGCCAGCAGCGACTCCGGGCCACAACTGTTTTTT. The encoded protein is CASSDSGPQLFF.

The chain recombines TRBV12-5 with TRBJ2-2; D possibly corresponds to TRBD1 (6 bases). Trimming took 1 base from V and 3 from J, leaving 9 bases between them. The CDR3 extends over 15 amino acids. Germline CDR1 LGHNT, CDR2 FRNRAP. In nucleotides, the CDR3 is TGTGCTAGTGGTTTGGGACAGGTCTACACCGGGGAGCTGTTTTTT. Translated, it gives CASGLGQVYTGELFF. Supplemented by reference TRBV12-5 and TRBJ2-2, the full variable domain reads DARVTQTPRHKVTEMGQEVTMRCQPILGHNTVFWYRQTMMQGLELLAYFRNRAPLDDSGMPKDRFSAEMPDATLATLKIQPSEPRDSAVYFCASGLGQVYTGELFFGEGSRLTVL.

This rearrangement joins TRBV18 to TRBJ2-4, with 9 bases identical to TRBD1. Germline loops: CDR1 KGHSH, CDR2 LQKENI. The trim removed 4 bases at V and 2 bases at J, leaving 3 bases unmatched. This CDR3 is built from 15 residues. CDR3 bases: TGTGCCAGCTCACTCACAGGGGGCCCCAAAAACATTCAGTACTTC. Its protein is CASSLTGGPKNIQYF.

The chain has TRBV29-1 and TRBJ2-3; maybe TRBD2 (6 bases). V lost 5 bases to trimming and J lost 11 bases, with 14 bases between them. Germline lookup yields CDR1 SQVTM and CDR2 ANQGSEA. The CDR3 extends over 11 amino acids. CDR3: CSVQIASVQYF. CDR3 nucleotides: TGCAGCGTTCAAATCGCTAGCGTGCAGTATTTT.

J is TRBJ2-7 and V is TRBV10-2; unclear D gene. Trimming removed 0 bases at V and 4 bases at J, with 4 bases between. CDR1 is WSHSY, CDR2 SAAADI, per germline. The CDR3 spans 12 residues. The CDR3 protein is CASSESWYEQYF. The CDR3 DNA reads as TGCGCCAGCAGTGAGTCCTGGTACGAGCAGTACTTC.

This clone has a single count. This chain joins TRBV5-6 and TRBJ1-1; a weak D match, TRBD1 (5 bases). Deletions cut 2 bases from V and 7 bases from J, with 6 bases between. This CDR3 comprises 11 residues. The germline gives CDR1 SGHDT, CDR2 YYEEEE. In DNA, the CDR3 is TGTGCCAGCAGCTTCGGGGGTGAAGCTTTCTTT. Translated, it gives CASSFGGEAFF.

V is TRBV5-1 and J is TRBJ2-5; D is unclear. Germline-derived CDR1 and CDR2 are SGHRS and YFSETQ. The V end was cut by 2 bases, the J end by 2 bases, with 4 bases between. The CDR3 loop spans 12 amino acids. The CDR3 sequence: CASSFGQETQYF. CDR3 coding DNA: TGCGCCAGCAGCTTTGGACAAGAGACCCAGTACTTC.

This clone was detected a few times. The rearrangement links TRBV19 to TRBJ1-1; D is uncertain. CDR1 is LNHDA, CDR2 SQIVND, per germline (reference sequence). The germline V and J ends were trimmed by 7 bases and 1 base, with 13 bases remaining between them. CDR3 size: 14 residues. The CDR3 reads CASTRQTRNTEAFF. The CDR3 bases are TGTGCCAGTACCCGCCAGACAAGGAACACTGAAGCTTTCTTT.

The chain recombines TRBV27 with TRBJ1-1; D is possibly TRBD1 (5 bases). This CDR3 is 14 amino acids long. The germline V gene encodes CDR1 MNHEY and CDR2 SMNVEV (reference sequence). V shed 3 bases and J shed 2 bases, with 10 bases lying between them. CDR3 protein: CASSLGGVNTEAFF. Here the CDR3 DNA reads TGTGCCAGCAGTTTGGGGGGAGTTAACACTGAAGCTTTCTTT.

The CDR3 region is CASRMRGANYGYTF. CDR3 DNA sequence: TGTGCCAGCCGAATGAGGGGGGCTAACTATGGCTACACCTTC. The chain carries TRBV19 and TRBJ1-2; tentatively, D is TRBD1 (6 bases). The length of the CDR3 is 14 residues. Germline CDR1 LNHDA, CDR2 SQIVND (reference sequence). V gave up 9 bases and J gave up 0 bases, with 14 bases separating them. The full variable domain, in which reference TRBV19 and TRBJ1-2 provide the parts outside the CDR3, is DGGITQSPKYLFRKEGQNVTLSCEQNLNHDAMYWYRQDPGQGLRLIYYSQIVNDFQKGDIAEGYSVSREKKESFPLTVTSAQKNPTAFYLCASRMRGANYGYTFGSGTRLTVV.

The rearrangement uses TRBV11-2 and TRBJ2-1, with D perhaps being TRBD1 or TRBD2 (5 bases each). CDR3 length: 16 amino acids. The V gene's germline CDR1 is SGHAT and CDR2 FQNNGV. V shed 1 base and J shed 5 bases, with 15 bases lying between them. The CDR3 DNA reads TGTGCCAGCAGCTTAGGTTGGGGGTCAGGGAACAATGAGCAGTTCTTC. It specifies CASSLGWGSGNNEQFF.

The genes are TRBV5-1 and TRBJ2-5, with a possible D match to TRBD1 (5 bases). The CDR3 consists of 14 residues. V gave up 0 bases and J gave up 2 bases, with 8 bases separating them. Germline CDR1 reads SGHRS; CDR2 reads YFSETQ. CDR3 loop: CASSLGQKQETQYF. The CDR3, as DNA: TGCGCCAGCAGCTTGGGACAGAAGCAAGAGACCCAGTACTTC.

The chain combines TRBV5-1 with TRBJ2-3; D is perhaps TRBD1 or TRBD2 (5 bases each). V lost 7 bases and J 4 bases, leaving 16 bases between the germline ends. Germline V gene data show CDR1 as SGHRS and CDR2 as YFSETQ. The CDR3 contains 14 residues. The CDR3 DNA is TGCGCCAGCGCCCGGGGCAGGGACCCAGATACGCAGTATTTT. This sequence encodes CASARGRDPDTQYF.

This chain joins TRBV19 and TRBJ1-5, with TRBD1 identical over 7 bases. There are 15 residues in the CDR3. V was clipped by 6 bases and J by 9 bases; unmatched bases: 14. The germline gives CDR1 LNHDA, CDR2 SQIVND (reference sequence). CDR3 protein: CASSDRDSQYWPQHF. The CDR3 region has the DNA TGTGCCAGTAGCGATCGGGACAGCCAATACTGGCCCCAGCATTTT.

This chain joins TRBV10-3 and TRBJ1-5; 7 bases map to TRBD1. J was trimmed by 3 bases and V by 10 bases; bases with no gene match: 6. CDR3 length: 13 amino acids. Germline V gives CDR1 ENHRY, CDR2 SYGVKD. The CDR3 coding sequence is TGTGCCACTACGGGACAGCTCAATCAGCCCCAGCATTTT. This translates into CATTGQLNQPQHF.

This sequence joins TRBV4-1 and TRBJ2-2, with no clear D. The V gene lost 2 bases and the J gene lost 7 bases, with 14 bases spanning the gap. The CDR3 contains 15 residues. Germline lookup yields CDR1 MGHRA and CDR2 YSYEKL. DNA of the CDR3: TGCGCCAGCAGCCAACCCCCCTCATGGAACGGGGAGCTGTTTTTT. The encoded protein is CASSQPPSWNGELFF.

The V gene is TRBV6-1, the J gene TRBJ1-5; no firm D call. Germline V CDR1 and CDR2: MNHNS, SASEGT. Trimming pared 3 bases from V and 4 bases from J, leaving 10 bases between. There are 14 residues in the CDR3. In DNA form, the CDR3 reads TGTGCCAGCAGTGACCAGATTGGGAATCAGCCCCAGCATTTT. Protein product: CASSDQIGNQPQHF.

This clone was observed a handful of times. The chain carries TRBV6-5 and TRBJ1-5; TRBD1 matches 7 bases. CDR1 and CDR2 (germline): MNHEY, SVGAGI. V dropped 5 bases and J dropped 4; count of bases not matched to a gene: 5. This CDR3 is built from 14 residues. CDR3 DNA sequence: TGTGCCAGCAGTAGGTCAGGGGGAAATCAGCCCCAGCATTTT. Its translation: CASSRSGGNQPQHF.

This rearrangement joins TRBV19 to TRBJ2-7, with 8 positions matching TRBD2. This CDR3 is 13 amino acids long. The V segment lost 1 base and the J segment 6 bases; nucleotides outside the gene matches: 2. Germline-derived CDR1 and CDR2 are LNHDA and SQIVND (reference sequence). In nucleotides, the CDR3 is TGTGCCAGTAGTATAGTGAGCGGGGGCGAGCAGTACTTC. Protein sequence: CASSIVSGGEQYF.

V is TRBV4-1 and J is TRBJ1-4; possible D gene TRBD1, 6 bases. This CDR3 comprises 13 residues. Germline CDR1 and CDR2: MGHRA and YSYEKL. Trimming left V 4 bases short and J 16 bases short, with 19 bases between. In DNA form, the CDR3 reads TGCGCCAGCAGCCCTGAGGGGGACCCCAAGCGGTTTTTT. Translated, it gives CASSPEGDPKRFF.

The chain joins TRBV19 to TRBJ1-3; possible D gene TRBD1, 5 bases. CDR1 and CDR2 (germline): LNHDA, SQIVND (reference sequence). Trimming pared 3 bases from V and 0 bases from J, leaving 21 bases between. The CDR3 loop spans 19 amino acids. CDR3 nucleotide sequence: TGTGCCAGTAGTATTGCCGCCGGGACTGCCCACCACTCTGGAAACACCATATATTTT. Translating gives CASSIAAGTAHHSGNTIYF.

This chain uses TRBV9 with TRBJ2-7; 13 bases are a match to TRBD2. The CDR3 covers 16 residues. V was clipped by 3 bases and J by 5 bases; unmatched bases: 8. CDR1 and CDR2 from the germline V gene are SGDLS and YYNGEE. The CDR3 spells CASSATSGRAGDEQYF. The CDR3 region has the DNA TGTGCCAGCAGCGCCACTAGCGGGAGGGCCGGGGACGAGCAGTACTTC.

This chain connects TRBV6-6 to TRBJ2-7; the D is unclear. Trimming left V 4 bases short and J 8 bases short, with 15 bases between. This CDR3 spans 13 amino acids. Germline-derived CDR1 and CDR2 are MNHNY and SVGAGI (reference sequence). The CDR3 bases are TGTGCCAGCAGTTCACTGACGGTGGGTCAGCAGTACTTC. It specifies CASSSLTVGQQYF.

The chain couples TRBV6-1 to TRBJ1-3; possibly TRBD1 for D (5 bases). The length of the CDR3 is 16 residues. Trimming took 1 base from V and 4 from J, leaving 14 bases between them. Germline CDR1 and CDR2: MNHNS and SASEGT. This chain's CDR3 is CASSEVSRVPGNTIYF. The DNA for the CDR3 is TGTGCCAGCAGTGAAGTGTCCAGGGTACCCGGAAACACCATATATTTT.

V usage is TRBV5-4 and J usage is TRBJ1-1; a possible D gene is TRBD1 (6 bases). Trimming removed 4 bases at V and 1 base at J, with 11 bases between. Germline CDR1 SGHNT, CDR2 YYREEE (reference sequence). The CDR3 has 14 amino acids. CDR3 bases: TGTGCCAGCAGCGTAGACAGGACGAACACTGAAGCTTTCTTT. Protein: CASSVDRTNTEAFF.

This CDR3 reads CASSLDPRAGGWDTQYF. In nucleotides, the CDR3 is TGTGCCAGCAGCTTAGACCCCCGGGCAGGGGGGTGGGATACGCAGTATTTT. The V gene is TRBV11-2, the J gene TRBJ2-3; a weak D match, TRBD1 (7 bases). The CDR3 length is 17 residues. Germline V gives CDR1 SGHAT, CDR2 FQNNGV. The ends were cut back, 0 bases at V and 6 bases at J, with 19 bases in the middle.

As DNA, the CDR3 is TGTGCCAGTAGTATAGTGGCGGGAGGCGGGAACGAGCAGTACTTC. Amino acid sequence: CASSIVAGGGNEQYF. This chain links TRBV19 with TRBJ2-7; 8 positions match TRBD2. In germline, CDR1 is LNHDA, CDR2 SQIVND (reference sequence). Germline trimming cut 1 base from V and 5 bases from J; bases unmatched to any gene: 7. This CDR3 has 15 residues.